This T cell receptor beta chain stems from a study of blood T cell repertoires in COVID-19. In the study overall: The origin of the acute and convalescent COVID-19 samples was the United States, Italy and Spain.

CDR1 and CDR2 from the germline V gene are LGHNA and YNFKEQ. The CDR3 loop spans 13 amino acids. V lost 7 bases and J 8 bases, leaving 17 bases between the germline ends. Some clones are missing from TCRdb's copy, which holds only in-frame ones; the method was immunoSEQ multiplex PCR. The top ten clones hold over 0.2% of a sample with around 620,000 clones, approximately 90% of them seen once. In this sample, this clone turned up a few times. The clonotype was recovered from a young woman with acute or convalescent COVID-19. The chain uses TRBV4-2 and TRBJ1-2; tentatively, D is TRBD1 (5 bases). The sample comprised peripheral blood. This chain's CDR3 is CASTLTEGLGYTF. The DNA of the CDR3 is TGTGCCAGCACCCTTACGGAGGGGCTAGGCTACACCTTC.